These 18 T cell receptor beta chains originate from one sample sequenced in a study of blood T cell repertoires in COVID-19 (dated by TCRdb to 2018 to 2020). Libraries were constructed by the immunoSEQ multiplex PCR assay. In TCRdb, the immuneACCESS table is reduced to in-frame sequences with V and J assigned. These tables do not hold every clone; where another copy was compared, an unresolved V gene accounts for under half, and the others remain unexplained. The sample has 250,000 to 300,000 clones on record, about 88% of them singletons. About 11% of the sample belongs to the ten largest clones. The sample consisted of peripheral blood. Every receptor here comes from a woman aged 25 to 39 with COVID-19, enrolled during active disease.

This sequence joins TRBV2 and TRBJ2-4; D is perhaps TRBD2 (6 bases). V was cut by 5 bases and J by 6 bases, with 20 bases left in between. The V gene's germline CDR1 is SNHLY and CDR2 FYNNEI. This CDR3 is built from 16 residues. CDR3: CASSRLASGPINIQYF. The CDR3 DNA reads TGTGCCAGCAGTCGCCTAGCGTCTGGGCCTATAAACATTCAGTACTTC.

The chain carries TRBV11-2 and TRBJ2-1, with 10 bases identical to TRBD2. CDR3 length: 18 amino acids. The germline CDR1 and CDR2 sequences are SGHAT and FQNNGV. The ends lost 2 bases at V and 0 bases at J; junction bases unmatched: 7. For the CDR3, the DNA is TGTGCCAGCAGCTTACTAGCGGGAGCGGCTCGCTCCTACAATGAGCAGTTCTTC. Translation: CASSLLAGAARSYNEQFF.

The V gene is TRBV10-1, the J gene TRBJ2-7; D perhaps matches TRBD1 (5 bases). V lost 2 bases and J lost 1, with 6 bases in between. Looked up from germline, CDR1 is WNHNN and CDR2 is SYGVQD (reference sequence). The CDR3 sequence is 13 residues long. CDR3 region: CASSEGHSYEQYF. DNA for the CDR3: TGCGCCAGCAGTGAGGGACATTCCTACGAGCAGTACTTC.

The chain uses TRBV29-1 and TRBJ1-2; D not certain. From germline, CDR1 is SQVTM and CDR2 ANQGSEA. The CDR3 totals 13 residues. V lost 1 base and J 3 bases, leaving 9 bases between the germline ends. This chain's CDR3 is CSVEVVAYYGYTF. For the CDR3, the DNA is TGCAGCGTTGAAGTGGTGGCCTACTATGGCTACACCTTC.

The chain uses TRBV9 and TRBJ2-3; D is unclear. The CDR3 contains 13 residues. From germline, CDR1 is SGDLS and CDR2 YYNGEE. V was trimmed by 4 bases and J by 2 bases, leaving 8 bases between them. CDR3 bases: TGTGCCAGCAGCACAAGACTCACAGATACGCAGTATTTT. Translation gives CASSTRLTDTQYF.

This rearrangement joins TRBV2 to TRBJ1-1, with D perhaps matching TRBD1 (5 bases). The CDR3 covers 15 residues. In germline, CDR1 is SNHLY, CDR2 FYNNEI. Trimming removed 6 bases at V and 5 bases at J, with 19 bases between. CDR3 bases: TGTGCCAGCAGGGTCATGGGGCAGAAGATTACTGAAGCTTTCTTT. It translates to CASRVMGQKITEAFF.

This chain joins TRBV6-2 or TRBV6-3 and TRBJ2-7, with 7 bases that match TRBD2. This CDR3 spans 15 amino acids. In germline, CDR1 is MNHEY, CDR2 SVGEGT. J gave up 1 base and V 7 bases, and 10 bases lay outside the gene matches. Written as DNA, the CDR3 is TGTGCCAGCATCCCCTCGGGGAGGGATTCCTACGAGCAGTACTTC. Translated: CASIPSGRDSYEQYF.

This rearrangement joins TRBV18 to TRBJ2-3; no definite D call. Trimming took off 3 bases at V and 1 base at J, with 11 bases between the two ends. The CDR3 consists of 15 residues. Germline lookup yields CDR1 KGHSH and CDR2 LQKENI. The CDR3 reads CASSPSGQGTDTQYF. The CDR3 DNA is TGTGCCAGCTCACCCTCTGGTCAGGGCACAGATACGCAGTATTTT.

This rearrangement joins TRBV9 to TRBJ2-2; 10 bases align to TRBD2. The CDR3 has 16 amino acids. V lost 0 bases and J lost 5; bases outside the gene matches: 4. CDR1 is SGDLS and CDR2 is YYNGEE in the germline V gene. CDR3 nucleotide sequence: TGTGCCAGCAGCGTAGATCAGCGGGAGGGAACCGGGGAGCTGTTTTTT. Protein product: CASSVDQREGTGELFF.

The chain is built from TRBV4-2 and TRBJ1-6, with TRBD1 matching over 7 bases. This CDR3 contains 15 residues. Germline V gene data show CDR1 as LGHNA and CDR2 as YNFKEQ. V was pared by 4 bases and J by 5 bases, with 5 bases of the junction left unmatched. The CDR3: CASSPSTGDNSPLHF. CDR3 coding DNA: TGTGCCAGCAGCCCCTCCACAGGGGATAATTCACCCCTCCACTTT.

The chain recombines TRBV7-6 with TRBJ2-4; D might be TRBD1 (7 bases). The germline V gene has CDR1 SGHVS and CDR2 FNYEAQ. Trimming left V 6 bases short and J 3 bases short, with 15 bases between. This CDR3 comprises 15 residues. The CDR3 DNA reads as TGTGCCAGCAGTTCTCGACAGGGAGGCAAAAACATTCAGTACTTC. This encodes CASSSRQGGKNIQYF.

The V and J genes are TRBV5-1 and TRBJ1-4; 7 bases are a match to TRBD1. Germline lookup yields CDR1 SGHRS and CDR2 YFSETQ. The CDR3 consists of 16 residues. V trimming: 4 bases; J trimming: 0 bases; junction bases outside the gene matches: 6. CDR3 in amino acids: CASSRQGSATNEKLFF. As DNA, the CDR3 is TGCGCCAGCAGCAGACAGGGAAGTGCAACTAATGAAAAACTGTTTTTT.

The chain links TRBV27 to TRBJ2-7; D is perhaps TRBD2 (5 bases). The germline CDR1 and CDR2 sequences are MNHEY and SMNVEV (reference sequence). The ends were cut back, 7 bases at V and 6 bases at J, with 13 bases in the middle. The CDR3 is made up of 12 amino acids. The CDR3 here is CASKELVAEQYF. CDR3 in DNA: TGTGCCAGCAAAGAACTAGTCGCCGAGCAGTACTTC.

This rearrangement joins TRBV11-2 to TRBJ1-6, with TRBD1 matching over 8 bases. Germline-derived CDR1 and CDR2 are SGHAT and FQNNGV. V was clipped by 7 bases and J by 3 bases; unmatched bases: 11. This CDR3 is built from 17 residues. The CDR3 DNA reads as TGTGCCAGCACCGAACAGGGGGGACAGAACTATAATTCACCCCTCCACTTT. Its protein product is CASTEQGGQNYNSPLHF. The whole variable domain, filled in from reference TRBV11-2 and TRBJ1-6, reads EAGVAQSPRYKIIEKRQSVAFWCNPISGHATLYWYQQILGQGPKLLIQFQNNGVVDDSQLPKDRFSAERLKGVDSTLKIQPAKLEDSAVYLCASTEQGGQNYNSPLHFGNGTRLTVT.

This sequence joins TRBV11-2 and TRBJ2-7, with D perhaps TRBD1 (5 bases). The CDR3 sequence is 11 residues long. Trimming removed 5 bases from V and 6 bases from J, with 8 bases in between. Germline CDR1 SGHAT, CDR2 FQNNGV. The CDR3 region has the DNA TGTGCCAGCAGCCGGACAATCGAGCAGTACTTC. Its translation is CASSRTIEQYF. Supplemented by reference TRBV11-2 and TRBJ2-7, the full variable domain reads EAGVAQSPRYKIIEKRQSVAFWCNPISGHATLYWYQQILGQGPKLLIQFQNNGVVDDSQLPKDRFSAERLKGVDSTLKIQPAKLEDSAVYLCASSRTIEQYFGPGTRLTVT.

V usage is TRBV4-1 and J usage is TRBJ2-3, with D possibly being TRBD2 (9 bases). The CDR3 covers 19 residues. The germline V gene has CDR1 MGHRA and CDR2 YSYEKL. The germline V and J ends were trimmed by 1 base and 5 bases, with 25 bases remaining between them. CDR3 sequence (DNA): TGCGCCAGCAGCCAAGCGCAGGGGGCTCTAGCGGGGTGGAGAGATACGCAGTATTTT. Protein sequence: CASSQAQGALAGWRDTQYF.

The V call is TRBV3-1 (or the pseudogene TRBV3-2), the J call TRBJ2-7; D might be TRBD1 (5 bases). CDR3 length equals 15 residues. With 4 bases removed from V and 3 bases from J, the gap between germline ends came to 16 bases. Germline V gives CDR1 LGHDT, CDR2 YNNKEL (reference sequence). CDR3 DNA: TGTGCCAGCAGCCGAGGACACGGTGCAAGCTACGAGCAGTACTTC. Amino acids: CASSRGHGASYEQYF.

CDR3 protein: CASNVAVPGELFF. The DNA of the CDR3 is TGTGCCAGCAACGTCGCGGTCCCCGGGGAGCTGTTTTTT. The rearrangement uses TRBV2 and TRBJ2-2; D gene unclear. The CDR3 has 13 residues. Trimming pared 7 bases from V and 6 bases from J, leaving 12 bases between. Germline CDR1 SNHLY, CDR2 FYNNEI.